One and the same sample provided the 15 T cell receptor beta chains below, sequenced in a study of response to subunit inactivated influenza vaccine. TCRdb itself ran the RT-PCR reads through MiXCR, one entry per CDR3 protein. The data hold some 600,000 distinct CDR3 sequences, with approximately 14% observed a single time. The specimen comprised PBMCs from blood, sampled 14 to 15 days before vaccination. The source is a man aged 50 to 60 who received an inactivated influenza vaccine.

This clonotype was seen more than once but under ten times. The V gene is TRBV7-2, the J gene TRBJ2-7; perhaps TRBD2 as D (7 bases). Germline-derived CDR1 and CDR2 are SGHTA and FQGNSA. CDR3 length: 14 amino acids. The germline V and J ends were trimmed by 3 bases and 3 bases, with 12 bases remaining between them. The CDR3 here is CASSLQGRVYEQYF. CDR3 sequence (DNA): TGTGCCAGCAGCTTGCAGGGGAGGGTCTACGAGCAGTACTTC. Full variable domain (rest looked up from reference TRBV7-2 and TRBJ2-7): GAGVSQSPSNKVTEKGKDVELRCDPISGHTALYWYRQSLGQGLEFLIYFQGNSAPDKSGLPSDRFSAERTGGSVSTLTIQRTQQEDSAVYLCASSLQGRVYEQYFGPGTRLTVT.

The chain joins TRBV5-1 to TRBJ2-5; D is uncertain. The germline CDR1 and CDR2 sequences are SGHRS and YFSETQ. The germline V and J ends were trimmed by 2 bases and 4 bases, with 18 bases remaining between them. The CDR3 is made up of 16 amino acids. CDR3 bases: TGCGCCAGCAGCTTTTCCTTAGGTGCGCGTGGAGAGACCCAGTACTTC. Its protein is CASSFSLGARGETQYF.

A word on this clonotype: At one end, the junction sequence differs from germline, possibly due to a read error. The J gene is TRBJ2-2, the V gene TRBV7-2; D is possibly TRBD2 (5 bases). The germline gives CDR1 SGHTA, CDR2 FQGNSA. The CDR3 consists of 15 residues. Here the CDR3 DNA reads TGTGCCAGCCTTCGGGGTAGTTCGAACACCGGGGAGCTGCTTTTT. It is translated as CASLRGSSNTGELLF.

In this sample, this clonotype turned up a few times. The gene calls are TRBV4-2 and TRBJ2-1, with TRBD2 matching 9 bases. The trim removed 5 bases at V and 8 bases at J, leaving 10 bases unmatched. From germline, CDR1 is LGHNA and CDR2 YNFKEQ. The CDR3 extends over 15 amino acids. The CDR3 loop reads CASSNSGGGAYEQFF. CDR3 DNA: TGTGCCAGCAGCAACTCTGGCGGGGGGGCCTATGAGCAGTTCTTC.

This clonotype has more than one count but fewer than ten. The V gene is TRBV20-1, the J gene TRBJ2-7; D ambiguous. The CDR3 sequence is 11 residues long. Germline CDR1 is DFQATT and CDR2 is SNEGSKA (reference sequence). Trimming took off 0 bases at V and 13 bases at J, with 13 bases between the two ends. Here the CDR3 reads CSARERRNLYF. CDR3 nucleotide sequence: TGCAGTGCTAGAGAACGGCGCAACCTTTACTTC.

V is TRBV12-3 or TRBV12-4 and J is TRBJ2-7; TRBD1 agrees at 9 bases. The CDR3 runs to 15 residues. The ends lost 6 bases at V and 6 bases at J; junction bases unmatched: 12. The CDR3 sequence: CASSRRDRVLFEQYF. CDR3 bases: TGTGCCAGCAGCCGGAGGGACAGGGTCTTATTCGAGCAGTACTTC.

This clonotype was counted a few times. This chain uses TRBV20-1 with TRBJ2-3; possible D gene TRBD2, 5 bases. This CDR3 is built from 15 residues. Germline values: CDR1 DFQATT, CDR2 SNEGSKA (reference sequence). The ends were cut back, 6 bases at V and 4 bases at J, with 20 bases in the middle. In nucleotides, the CDR3 is TGCAGTGCCCCTGGGCGGATCCGGGAACCAGATACGCAGTATTTT. Its protein product is CSAPGRIREPDTQYF.

This clonotype was seen a few times. The chain links TRBV4-3 to TRBJ1-6; D is unresolved. The V end lost 0 bases, the J end lost 7 bases, and 13 bases lay between the germline ends. Germline V gene sequence: CDR1 LGHNA, CDR2 YSLEER. CDR3 length: 16 residues. The CDR3 reads CASSQDHPGGNSPLHF. Here the CDR3 DNA reads TGCGCCAGCAGCCAAGATCATCCCGGAGGGAATTCACCCCTCCACTTT.

This clonotype was picked up a small number of times. The CDR3 region has the DNA TGTGCCACCAGTGATTCAGCATTCAGTGAGCCCCAGCATTTT. Translating gives CATSDSAFSEPQHF. The rearrangement uses TRBV24-1 and TRBJ1-5; D is uncertain. The CDR3 runs to 14 residues. Germline V gene sequence: CDR1 KGHDR, CDR2 SFDVKD. The ends were cut back, 2 bases at V and 8 bases at J, with 12 bases in the middle.

The chain joins TRBV29-1 to TRBJ2-7; 8 bases are a match to TRBD1. There are 13 residues in the CDR3. Germline CDR1 SQVTM, CDR2 ANQGSEA. Losses at the gene ends were 7 bases for V and 3 bases for J; bases not matched to a gene: 8. The CDR3 sequence: CSASTGEVYEQYF. CDR3 coding DNA: TGCAGCGCCTCGACAGGGGAGGTCTACGAGCAGTACTTC.

The V and J genes are TRBV28 and TRBJ2-4; D possibly corresponds to TRBD1 (6 bases). Trimming shortened V by 5 bases and J by 0 bases, and 11 bases separated the two germline ends. There are 15 residues in the CDR3. The germline gives CDR1 MDHEN, CDR2 SYDVKM. The CDR3 sequence is CASSPGHLAKNIQYF. In DNA, the CDR3 is TGTGCCAGCAGTCCGGGACACTTAGCCAAAAACATTCAGTACTTC.

The chain links TRBV20-1 to TRBJ2-1; D call uncertain. Per the germline V gene, CDR1 is DFQATT and CDR2 is SNEGSKA (reference sequence). Trimming took 3 bases from V and 0 from J, leaving 9 bases between them. The CDR3 is 14 amino acids. CDR3 nucleotide sequence: TGCAGTGCTAGGCGTGAGAGCTCCTACAATGAGCAGTTCTTC. Translating it yields CSARRESSYNEQFF.

Many counts were recorded for this clonotype. V gene TRBV15 combines with J gene TRBJ2-5; the D is unclear. V lost 0 bases, J lost 0 bases, and 8 bases lay in between. CDR3 length: 15 residues. Germline lookup yields CDR1 LNHNV and CDR2 YYDKDF (reference sequence). Here the CDR3 DNA reads TGTGCCACCAGCAGAGATGTGCAGAACCAAGAGACCCAGTACTTC. Encoded protein: CATSRDVQNQETQYF.

In this sample, this clonotype turned up a few times. V and J are TRBV12-3 or TRBV12-4 and TRBJ1-2; D is unclear. This CDR3 contains 13 residues. Trimming left V 3 bases short and J 8 bases short, with 13 bases between. The CDR3 sequence is CASSFGGSGGYTF. CDR3 coding DNA: TGTGCCAGCAGTTTCGGTGGATCGGGAGGCTACACCTTC.

The CDR3: CASSRYGVSYEQYF. DNA of the CDR3: TGTGCCAGCAGCCGTTACGGGGTCTCCTACGAGCAGTACTTC. This rearrangement joins TRBV6-2 or TRBV6-3 to TRBJ2-7, with D maybe TRBD2 (5 bases). The CDR3 contains 14 residues. V was clipped by 6 bases and J by 0 bases, with 12 bases between them. Germline values: CDR1 MNHEY, CDR2 SVGEGT.